These T cell receptor beta chains were read from a single sample in a study of T cell changes during pregnancy in multiple sclerosis. The protocol was immunoSEQ multiplex PCR, while the TCRdb copy is restricted to in-frame clones and leaves out a portion. Found here are roughly 30,000 clones, around 89% of them singletons; the top ten hold more than 3%. This specimen consisted of CD4+ T cells from peripheral blood mononuclear cells, obtained in the first trimester of pregnancy. These receptors were collected from a female donor in good health, enrolled as a control in a pregnancy study. The CDR3 runs from the conserved cysteine through the conserved F or W. Fields, in order: V gene, J gene, clone size, CDR3 protein. The size field is filled for only some rows; it gives once, few, many or a size class.

>TRBV7-2|TRBJ2-2|-
CASSLGFLGTGELFF
>TRBV19|TRBJ1-6|-
CASRPTGAAASPLHF
>TRBV5-1|TRBJ2-7|-
CASSSDPLAGVHYEQYF
>TRBV11-2|TRBJ1-1|-
CASSSNRGVNTEAFF
>TRBV5-1|TRBJ2-5|-
CASSFRTSGGPLYF
>TRBV5-4|TRBJ2-7|few
CATRRYGGGLDEQYF
>TRBV5-1|TRBJ2-1|-
CASSSIAGGQYYNEQFF
>TRBV4-1|TRBJ2-2|-
CASSPSGGYTGELFF
>TRBV7-2|TRBJ1-2|-
CASSVTRQPFYGYTF
>TRBV7-2|TRBJ2-1|-
CASSFGPSGGNEQFF
>TRBV5-1|TRBJ2-7|-
CASSPERFLYEQYF
>TRBV27|TRBJ1-2|-
CASRPTVGGGNYGYTF
>TRBV5-1|TRBJ2-1|-
CASSLEPTSGGNEQFF
>TRBV28|TRBJ2-5|-
CASTISGARETQYF
>TRBV5-1|TRBJ2-7|-
CASSPGDRTYEQYF
>TRBV6-5|TRBJ2-3|-
CASRGTGGPTDTQYF
>TRBV19|TRBJ2-2|-
CASSAGRFTGELFF
>TRBV5-6|TRBJ1-2|-
CASSLGQDPGYTF
>TRBV6-5|TRBJ1-4|once
CASSSPGTRSNEKLFF
>TRBV28|TRBJ2-7|-
CATRTGREQYF
>TRBV11-2|TRBJ1-5|-
CASSLAGYSNQPQHF
>TRBV11-2|TRBJ1-6|-
CASSLFPTLGQGDNSPLHF
>TRBV28|TRBJ2-7|-
CASSPTRRRLYEQYF
>TRBV6-1|TRBJ1-5|-
CASKVWAGENQPQHF
>TRBV7-8|TRBJ1-5|-
CASSLAIRGGDQPQHF
>TRBV5-1|TRBJ2-5|-
CASSWGLAGGPKETQYF
>TRBV6-1|TRBJ2-7|-
CASSEALRDRTLYF